The 14 T cell receptor beta chains below were found in one sample sequenced in a study of blood T cell repertoires in COVID-19. Clones were sequenced by immunoSEQ multiplex PCR, and TCRdb holds only the in-frame ones, with some missing. The data show 290,000 or so clones, approximately 89% seen once. The specimen was peripheral blood. These receptors were obtained from a woman aged 25 to 39 with COVID-19, enrolled during active disease.

V gene TRBV5-1 combines with J gene TRBJ1-1; a possible D gene is TRBD1 (6 bases). CDR1 and CDR2 (germline): SGHRS, YFSETQ. V gave up 4 bases and J gave up 2 bases, with 15 bases separating them. This CDR3 region has 15 residues. In nucleotides, the CDR3 is TGCGCCAGCAGCGAAATTAACAGGGTTAACACTGAAGCTTTCTTT. Its translation: CASSEINRVNTEAFF.

The V and J genes are TRBV2 and TRBJ1-5; D gene unclear. Germline values: CDR1 SNHLY, CDR2 FYNNEI. V gave up 4 bases and J gave up 7 bases, with 17 bases separating them. The CDR3 has 15 residues. The DNA of the CDR3 is TGTGCCAGCAGTGGGGGAGGAGGTGTTCGACAGCCCCAGCATTTT. This translates into CASSGGGGVRQPQHF.

J is TRBJ2-3 and V is TRBV6-2 or TRBV6-3; 8 positions match TRBD2. The trim removed 2 bases at V and 7 bases at J, leaving 8 bases unmatched. CDR3 size: 15 residues. CDR1 is MNHEY and CDR2 is SVGEGT in the germline V gene. The CDR3 nucleotides read TGTGCCAGCAGTTACGCGGGGGGAGTTAGGCATACGCAGTATTTT. Amino acid sequence: CASSYAGGVRHTQYF.

CDR3 nucleotide sequence: TGTGCCACCAGTGATGAAAATACAGGGTACCTCTATGGCTACACCTTC. This gives the protein CATSDENTGYLYGYTF. The chain links TRBV24-1 to TRBJ1-2; possibly TRBD1 for D (6 bases). CDR3 size: 16 residues. Germline V lookup: CDR1 KGHDR, CDR2 SFDVKD. V lost 3 bases and J lost 4, with 17 bases in between.

The chain is built from TRBV10-2 and TRBJ1-4; 7 bases are shared with TRBD1. From germline, CDR1 is WSHSY and CDR2 SAAADI. The CDR3 consists of 14 residues. The V segment lost 6 bases and the J segment 6 bases; nucleotides outside the gene matches: 7. CDR3 residues: CASRAAGTDEKLFF. Here the CDR3 DNA reads TGCGCCAGCAGAGCCGCTGGGACAGATGAAAAACTGTTTTTT.

The chain combines TRBV6-5 with TRBJ1-4, with unresolved D. The CDR3 contains 14 residues. Trimming left V 6 bases short and J 1 base short, with 9 bases between. Germline CDR1 MNHEY, CDR2 SVGAGI. CDR3 loop: CASRGPGTNEKLFF. The CDR3 DNA reads as TGTGCCAGCAGGGGCCCCGGAACTAATGAAAAACTGTTTTTT.

The genes are TRBV30 and TRBJ1-5; maybe TRBD1 (5 bases). V was shortened by 0 bases and J by 3 bases, with 9 bases between the two germline ends. The CDR3 consists of 14 residues. From germline, CDR1 is GTSNPN and CDR2 SVGIG (reference sequence). CDR3 in amino acids: CAWSVGGDNQPQHF. CDR3 DNA: TGTGCCTGGAGTGTCGGGGGGGACAATCAGCCCCAGCATTTT.

The rearrangement uses TRBV12-5 and TRBJ2-3; tentatively, D is TRBD2 (7 bases). In germline, CDR1 is LGHNT, CDR2 FRNRAP. The CDR3 covers 15 residues. V shed 6 bases and J shed 3 bases, with 16 bases lying between them. CDR3 DNA: TGTGCTAGTGGGACAGGCGGGAGTAGGACAGATACGCAGTATTTT. Amino acids: CASGTGGSRTDTQYF.

This clone was counted between two and nine times. The chain carries TRBV27 and TRBJ1-1; tentatively, D is TRBD1 (6 bases). Germline CDR1 and CDR2: MNHEY and SMNVEV (reference sequence). Trimming took off 2 bases at V and 0 bases at J, with 19 bases between the two ends. This CDR3 contains 18 residues. The CDR3, as DNA: TGTGCCAGCAGTTTACGAACTACTGGGACACAAATGAACACTGAAGCTTTCTTT. It specifies CASSLRTTGTQMNTEAFF.

The chain recombines TRBV27 with TRBJ1-5; D is unresolved. The germline V gene has CDR1 MNHEY and CDR2 SMNVEV (reference sequence). Trimming left V 2 bases short and J 2 bases short, with 10 bases between. This CDR3 has 15 amino acids. The CDR3 sequence: CASSLGEGRNQPQHF. The CDR3 region has the DNA TGTGCCAGCAGTTTAGGGGAGGGCCGCAATCAGCCCCAGCATTTT.

V gene TRBV30 combines with J gene TRBJ1-3, with 7 positions matching TRBD1. Unmatched junction bases numbered 1, after V lost 4 bases and J lost 4 bases. Germline loops: CDR1 GTSNPN, CDR2 SVGIG (reference sequence). The length of the CDR3 is 12 residues. The chain's CDR3 is CAWTGQGNTIYF. CDR3 nucleotides: TGTGCCTGGACGGGACAGGGAAACACCATATATTTT.

The chain links TRBV5-1 to TRBJ1-1, with 9 bases that match TRBD1. The V segment lost 4 bases and the J segment 4 bases; nucleotides outside the gene matches: 8. The germline V gene encodes CDR1 SGHRS and CDR2 YFSETQ. This CDR3 has 15 amino acids. The CDR3 sequence: CASSPQTGGVTEAFF. The CDR3 nucleotides are TGCGCCAGCAGCCCACAGACAGGGGGTGTCACTGAAGCTTTCTTT.

The chain is built from TRBV29-1 and TRBJ1-4; D call uncertain. V was cut by 4 bases and J by 4 bases, with 10 bases left in between. Per the germline V gene, CDR1 is SQVTM and CDR2 is ANQGSEA. This CDR3 has 13 residues. This CDR3 reads CSVGHNDNEKLFF. CDR3 nucleotides: TGCAGCGTTGGTCACAACGATAATGAAAAACTGTTTTTT.

V gene TRBV7-8 combines with J gene TRBJ2-2, with 10 bases that match TRBD2. The germline CDR1 and CDR2 sequences are SGHVS and FQNEAQ. With V trimmed by 5 bases and J by 1 base, 4 bases remained unmatched. This CDR3 has 16 amino acids. CDR3 loop: CASSPWTSGNTGELFF. The CDR3 nucleotides are TGTGCCAGCAGCCCCTGGACTAGCGGGAACACCGGGGAGCTGTTTTTT.